The TCR beta chain described here comes from a study of cytomegalovirus exposure and HLA in healthy donors. Across the whole study: Sequencing of about 179 million T cells in an earlier analysis found around 120 million unique TCR beta sequences. Broader study findings: Most TCR sequences showed up rarely, but some public TCRs showed up in many donors. Relative to the approximately 680-donor mean, N-insertions were reportedly fewer in an Asian-associated ancestry cluster in a later analysis.

With respect to this clone: The antigen is unknown.

Germline V gene sequence: CDR1 SEHNR, CDR2 FQNEAQ (reference sequence). V lost 6 bases and J lost 4; bases outside the gene matches: 6. CDR3 length: 17 residues. With 60 Vbeta and 13 Jbeta primers, the PCR was carried out. Measured with immunoSEQ multiplex PCR; TCRdb has only the in-frame clones, and not every one. The sample table includes 95,000 to 150,000 clones. The sequence derives from a man aged 25 to 40 in good health and CMV-seronegative. Sequencing was performed on PBMCs. The V call is TRBV7-9, the J call TRBJ2-1, with 16 bases aligning to TRBD2. The CDR3 DNA is TGTGCCAGCAGTTCGGGGACTAGCGGGAGGGAGTACAATGAGCAGTTCTTC. The encoded protein is CASSSGTSGREYNEQFF.